These 14 T cell receptor beta chains originate from one sample sequenced in a study of shared clonotypes between healthy human individuals. Sequencing used immunoSEQ multiplex PCR; TCRdb keeps in-frame clones, though not all of them. The sample holds about a million clones, 60% to 80% seen once. Sample: memory CD4+ T cells sorted from blood. Subset indicated: CD45RA-negative fraction. The receptors were gathered from a young man in good health.

The V call is TRBV7-8, the J call TRBJ1-1; possible D gene TRBD1, 6 bases. V was clipped by 5 bases and J by 2 bases, with 9 bases between them. The CDR3 consists of 13 residues. CDR1 is SGHVS, CDR2 FQNEAQ, per germline. CDR3 residues: CASSPGTNTEAFF. As DNA, the CDR3 is TGTGCCAGCAGCCCCGGGACAAACACTGAAGCTTTCTTT.

The chain combines TRBV18 with TRBJ2-5; D possibly corresponds to TRBD1 (6 bases). Germline loops: CDR1 KGHSH, CDR2 LQKENI. This CDR3 has 14 amino acids. Trimming cost V 4 bases and J 6 bases, with 15 bases left between them. CDR3 protein: CASSLEGEGKTQYF. The CDR3 DNA is TGTGCCAGCTCACTTGAGGGGGAAGGAAAGACCCAGTACTTC.

The V gene is TRBV6-5, the J gene TRBJ2-2; 10 positions agree with TRBD2. The germline V gene has CDR1 MNHEY and CDR2 SVGAGI. J lost 3 bases, V lost 7 bases, and 5 bases had no gene match. The length of the CDR3 is 15 residues. CDR3 nucleotide sequence: TGTGCCAGCAAAACAGCGGGAGGGGACACCGGGGAGCTGTTTTTT. Translating gives CASKTAGGDTGELFF.

The chain carries TRBV19 and TRBJ1-3; possible D gene TRBD1, 5 bases. The germline gives CDR1 LNHDA, CDR2 SQIVND (reference sequence). This CDR3 has 15 amino acids. Trimming pared 9 bases from V and 0 bases from J, leaving 15 bases between. This CDR3 reads CASRDGTFSGNTIYF. CDR3 nucleotides: TGTGCCAGCCGAGACGGGACCTTCTCTGGAAACACCATATATTTT.

This clone was observed a single time. As DNA, the CDR3 is TGTGCCAGCAGGTTACAGGCGAACACTGAAGCTTTCTTT. Translation: CASRLQANTEAFF. This chain connects TRBV11-3 to TRBJ1-1; TRBD1 might be the D (5 bases). Germline loops: CDR1 SGHNT, CDR2 YENEEA. The CDR3 loop spans 13 amino acids. Trimming took 6 bases from V and 1 from J, leaving 9 bases between them.

This chain uses TRBV30 with TRBJ1-2; 7 nucleotides match TRBD1. The CDR3 totals 13 residues. With V trimmed by 3 bases and J by 3 bases, 4 bases remained unmatched. CDR1 GTSNPN and CDR2 SVGIG come from the germline V gene (reference sequence). The CDR3 spells CAWRAGQHYGYTF. For the CDR3, the DNA is TGTGCCTGGAGGGCGGGACAGCACTATGGCTACACCTTC.

The chain couples TRBV29-1 to TRBJ1-6; D might be TRBD1 (5 bases). CDR1 SQVTM and CDR2 ANQGSEA come from the germline V gene. CDR3 length: 15 residues. Trimming cost V 7 bases and J 6 bases, with 19 bases left between them. The CDR3 loop is CSASTERATNSPLHF. The CDR3 DNA reads as TGCAGCGCCTCGACAGAGCGTGCGACTAATTCACCCCTCCACTTT.

The chain employs TRBV6-6 and TRBJ2-1; TRBD1 matches at 9 bases. Trimming cost V 4 bases and J 12 bases; bases outside gene matches: 16. Germline-derived CDR1 and CDR2 are MNHNY and SVGAGI (reference sequence). The CDR3 runs to 16 residues. The CDR3: CASSSQPGQGPVRQFF. CDR3 coding DNA: TGTGCCAGCAGTTCGCAACCGGGACAGGGTCCAGTTAGGCAGTTCTTC.

The rearrangement uses TRBV7-2 and TRBJ2-5, with 9 nucleotides matching TRBD2. The length of the CDR3 is 16 residues. After removal of 2 bases from V and 5 bases from J, the junction contained 9 bases not matched to a gene. Per the germline V gene, CDR1 is SGHTA and CDR2 is FQGNSA. CDR3 region: CASSLKVWREGETQYF. DNA for the CDR3: TGTGCCAGCAGCTTAAAGGTCTGGCGGGAGGGGGAGACCCAGTACTTC.

This sequence joins TRBV4-3 and TRBJ1-2; TRBD1 matches 11 bases. Germline CDR1 and CDR2: LGHNA and YSLEER. CDR3 size: 15 residues. J lost 5 bases, V lost 4 bases, and 6 bases had no gene match. The CDR3 spells CASSPDRGLGYGYTF. In DNA form, the CDR3 reads TGCGCCAGCAGCCCGGACAGGGGGCTGGGTTATGGCTACACCTTC.

The V call is TRBV7-8, the J call TRBJ2-7, with D possibly TRBD2 on 5 matching bases. V dropped 1 base and J dropped 6 bases, with 16 bases sitting between them. Germline lookup yields CDR1 SGHVS and CDR2 FQNEAQ. The CDR3 consists of 15 residues. The CDR3 nucleotides are TGTGCCAGCAGCTTAGACCCTTTAACTAGGGCCGAGCAGTACTTC. Translation: CASSLDPLTRAEQYF. The variable domain in full, with the rest retrieved from reference TRBV7-8 and TRBJ2-7, is GAGVSQSPRYKVAKRGQDVALRCDPISGHVSLFWYQQALGQGPEFLTYFQNEAQLDKSGLPSDRFFAERPEGSVSTLKIQRTQQEDSAVYLCASSLDPLTRAEQYFGPGTRLTVT.

This clone was recorded only once. The rearrangement uses TRBV7-2 and TRBJ1-4; tentative D call: TRBD1 (5 bases). This CDR3 spans 17 amino acids. Germline V CDR1 and CDR2: SGHTA, FQGNSA. Trimming stripped 1 base from V and 0 bases from J, with 12 bases between. The CDR3 region has the DNA TGTGCCAGCAGCTTAGGTGGCTCGGGGGCAACTAATGAAAAACTGTTTTTT. Its translation is CASSLGGSGATNEKLFF.

As to this clone: A far larger clone is a single base away, which makes a read error likely. This rearrangement joins TRBV7-9 to TRBJ2-1, with D hard to call. V was trimmed by 1 base and J by 9 bases, leaving 16 bases between them. The CDR3 runs to 15 residues. Germline lookup yields CDR1 SEHNR and CDR2 FQNEAQ (reference sequence). The CDR3 region has the DNA TGTGCCAGCAGCTTAGGGCGGAGTCCACTTGGTGAGCAGTTCTTC. Translation: CASSLGRSPLGEQFF.

The genes are TRBV5-1 and TRBJ2-7; D is possibly TRBD1 (5 bases). Germline CDR1 reads SGHRS; CDR2 reads YFSETQ. Trimming shortened V by 1 base and J by 1 base, and 9 bases separated the two germline ends. The CDR3 contains 14 residues. CDR3: CASSLFDSSYEQYF. CDR3 nucleotides: TGCGCCAGCAGCTTGTTCGACAGTTCCTACGAGCAGTACTTC.